The entry that follows covers one T cell receptor (beta chain) sequence. Per the original data handling: Estimation of nucleated cell counts relied on the amplification of reference gene primers. This table comes from immunoSEQ multiplex PCR, and its TCRdb copy is limited to in-frame clones, with some not included. The V and J calls and clone size are taken from that table; D and trimming were inferred from the DNA. The table lists roughly 130,000 clones, around 90% of them singletons, with about 10% in the top ten. Germline V gene sequence: CDR1 SGHAT, CDR2 FQDESV (reference sequence). This CDR3 is 13 amino acids long. The V and J ends lost 5 bases and 0 bases respectively, with 7 bases between them. The data stem from a study of blood T cell repertoires in COVID-19. At the level of the study: Acute and convalescent COVID-19 samples came from the United States, Italy and Spain. T cells, B-cell-depleted T cells, or PBMCs supplied cDNA or gDNA.

The gene calls are TRBV11-1 and TRBJ2-5; no clear D gene. Sequenced: peripheral blood. The sequence was collected from a man aged 60 to 75 with active or convalescent COVID-19. The CDR3 sequence: CASSPTHQETQYF. For the CDR3, the DNA is TGTGCCAGCAGCCCCACACACCAAGAGACCCAGTACTTC.